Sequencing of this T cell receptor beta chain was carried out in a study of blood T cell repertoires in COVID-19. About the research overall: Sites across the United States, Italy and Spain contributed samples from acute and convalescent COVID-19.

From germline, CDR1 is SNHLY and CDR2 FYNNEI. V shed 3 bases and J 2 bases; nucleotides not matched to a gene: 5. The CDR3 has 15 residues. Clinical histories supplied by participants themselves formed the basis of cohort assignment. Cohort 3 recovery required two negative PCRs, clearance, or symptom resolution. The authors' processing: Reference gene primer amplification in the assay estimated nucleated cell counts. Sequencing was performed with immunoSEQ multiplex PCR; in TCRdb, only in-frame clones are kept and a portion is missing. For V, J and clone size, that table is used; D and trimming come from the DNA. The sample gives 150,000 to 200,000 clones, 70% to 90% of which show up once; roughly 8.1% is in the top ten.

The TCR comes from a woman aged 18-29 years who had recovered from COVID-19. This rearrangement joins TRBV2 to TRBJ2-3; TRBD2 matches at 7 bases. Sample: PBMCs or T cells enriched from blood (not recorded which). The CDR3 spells CASSEGGITTDTQYF. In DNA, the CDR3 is TGTGCCAGCAGTGAGGGGGGGATAACCACAGATACGCAGTATTTT.